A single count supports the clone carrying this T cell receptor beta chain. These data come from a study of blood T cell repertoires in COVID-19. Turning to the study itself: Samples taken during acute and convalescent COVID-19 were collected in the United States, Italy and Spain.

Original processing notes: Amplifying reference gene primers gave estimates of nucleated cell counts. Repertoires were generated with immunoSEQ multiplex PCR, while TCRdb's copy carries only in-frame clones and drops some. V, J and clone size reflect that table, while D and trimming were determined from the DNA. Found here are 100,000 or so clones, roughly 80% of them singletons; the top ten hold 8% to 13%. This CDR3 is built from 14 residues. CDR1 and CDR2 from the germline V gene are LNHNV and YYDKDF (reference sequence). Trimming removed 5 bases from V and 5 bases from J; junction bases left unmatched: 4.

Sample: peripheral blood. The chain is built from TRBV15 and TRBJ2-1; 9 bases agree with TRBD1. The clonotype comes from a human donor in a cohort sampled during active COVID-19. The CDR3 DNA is TGTGCCACCAGCGCCGGGACAGGGCACAATGAGCAGTTCTTC. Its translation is CATSAGTGHNEQFF.